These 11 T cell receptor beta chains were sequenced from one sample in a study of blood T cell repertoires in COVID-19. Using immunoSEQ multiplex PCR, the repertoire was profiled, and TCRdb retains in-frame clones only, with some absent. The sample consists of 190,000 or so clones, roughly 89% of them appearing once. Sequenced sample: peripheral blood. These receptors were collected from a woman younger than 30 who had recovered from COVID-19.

CDR3 nucleotides: TGTGCCAGCAGCTCCCGGGACAGGGGCCAGACCCAGTACTTC. Protein sequence: CASSSRDRGQTQYF. This chain uses TRBV7-2 with TRBJ2-5; 10 bases are shared with TRBD1. Per the germline V gene, CDR1 is SGHTA and CDR2 is FQGNSA. V lost 4 bases and J lost 6; bases outside the gene matches: 5. The CDR3 extends over 14 amino acids.

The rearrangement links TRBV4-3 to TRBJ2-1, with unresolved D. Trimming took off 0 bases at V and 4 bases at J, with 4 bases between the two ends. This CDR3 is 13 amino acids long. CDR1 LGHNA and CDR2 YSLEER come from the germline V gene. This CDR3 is CASSQDMYNEQFF. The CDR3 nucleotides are TGCGCCAGCAGCCAAGATATGTACAATGAGCAGTTCTTC.

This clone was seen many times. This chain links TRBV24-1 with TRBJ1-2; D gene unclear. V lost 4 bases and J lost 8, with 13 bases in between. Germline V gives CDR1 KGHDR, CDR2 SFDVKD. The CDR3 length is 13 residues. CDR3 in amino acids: CATSEAQNEGYTF. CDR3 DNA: TGTGCCACCAGTGAGGCACAGAACGAGGGCTACACCTTC.

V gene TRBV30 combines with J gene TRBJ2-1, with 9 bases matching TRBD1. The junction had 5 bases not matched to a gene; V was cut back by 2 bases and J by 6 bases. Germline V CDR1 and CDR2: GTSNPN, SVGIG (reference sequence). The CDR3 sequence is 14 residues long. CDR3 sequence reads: CAWSRDRGFNEQFF. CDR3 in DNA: TGTGCCTGGAGTCGAGACAGGGGGTTCAATGAGCAGTTCTTC.

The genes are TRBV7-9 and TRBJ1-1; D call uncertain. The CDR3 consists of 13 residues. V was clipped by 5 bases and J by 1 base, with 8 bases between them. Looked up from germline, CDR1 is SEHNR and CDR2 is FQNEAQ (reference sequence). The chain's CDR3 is CASSAPGNTEAFF. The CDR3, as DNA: TGTGCCAGCAGCGCTCCGGGGAACACTGAAGCTTTCTTT.

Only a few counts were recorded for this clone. CDR3 sequence reads: CASSLVAGQGSPLHF. In DNA form, the CDR3 reads TGTGCCAGCAGCTTAGTTGCTGGGCAGGGTTCACCCCTCCACTTT. V is TRBV7-9 and J is TRBJ1-6, with D perhaps matching TRBD1 (5 bases). Germline V gives CDR1 SEHNR, CDR2 FQNEAQ (reference sequence). This CDR3 region has 15 residues. Deletions cut 1 base from V and 9 bases from J, with 13 bases between.

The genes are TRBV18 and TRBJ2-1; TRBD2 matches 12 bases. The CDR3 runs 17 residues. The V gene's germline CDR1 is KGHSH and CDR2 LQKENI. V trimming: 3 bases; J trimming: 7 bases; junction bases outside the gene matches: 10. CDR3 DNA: TGTGCCAGCTCACCGCGGACTAGCGGGGACTACAAGAATGAGCAGTTCTTC. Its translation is CASSPRTSGDYKNEQFF.

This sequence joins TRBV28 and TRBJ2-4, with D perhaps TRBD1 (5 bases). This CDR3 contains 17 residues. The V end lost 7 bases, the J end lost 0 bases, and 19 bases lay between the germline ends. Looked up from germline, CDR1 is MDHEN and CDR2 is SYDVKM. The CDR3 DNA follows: TGTGCCAGCAAGACCCAAGAGACAGTGCTAGCCAAAAACATTCAGTACTTC. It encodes CASKTQETVLAKNIQYF.

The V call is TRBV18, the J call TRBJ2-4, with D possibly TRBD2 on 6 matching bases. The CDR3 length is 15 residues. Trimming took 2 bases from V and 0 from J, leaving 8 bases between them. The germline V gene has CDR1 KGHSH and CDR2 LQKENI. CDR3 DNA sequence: TGTGCCAGCTCACCAGGGGACTTAGCCAAAAACATTCAGTACTTC. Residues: CASSPGDLAKNIQYF.

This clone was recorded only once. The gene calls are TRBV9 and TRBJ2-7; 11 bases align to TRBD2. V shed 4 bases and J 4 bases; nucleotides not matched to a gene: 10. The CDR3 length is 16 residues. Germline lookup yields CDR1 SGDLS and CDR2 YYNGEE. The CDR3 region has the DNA TGTGCCAGCAGCCGGGTAGCGGGAGGGCCATGGTACGAGCAGTACGTC. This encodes CASSRVAGGPWYEQYV.

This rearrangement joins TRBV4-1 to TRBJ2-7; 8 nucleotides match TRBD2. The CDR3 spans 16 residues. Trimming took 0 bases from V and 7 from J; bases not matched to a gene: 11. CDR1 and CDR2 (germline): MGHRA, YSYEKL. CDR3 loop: CASSQEGAGALIEQYF. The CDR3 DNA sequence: TGCGCCAGCAGCCAAGAGGGAGCGGGGGCTCTGATTGAGCAGTACTTC.